This T cell receptor beta chain is from a study of cytomegalovirus exposure and HLA in healthy donors. General study results and limits: As a later analysis revealed, the rate of TCR association differed by HLA locus, with DRB1 most and HLA-C fewest.

Note on this clone: Its matching antigen is unknown.

V lost 1 base, J lost 2 bases, and 6 bases lay in between. The CDR3 loop spans 14 amino acids. CDR1 is SGHVS, CDR2 FQNEAQ, per germline. Primers for the PCR totalled 60 Vbeta and 13 Jbeta. Data came from immunoSEQ multiplex PCR; TCRdb stores just in-frame clones and leaves some out. The sample holds some 140,000 clones; roughly 80% are singletons and the top ten take more than 0.95%. The V and J genes are TRBV7-8 and TRBJ1-5; D is unclear. Sequencing was performed on PBMCs. The source of this sequence is a man younger than 30 in good health and CMV-seronegative. DNA of the CDR3: TGTGCCAGCAGCTTAGAGACTCGCAATCAGCCCCAGCATTTT. Its translation: CASSLETRNQPQHF.